This TCR beta chain was sequenced during a study of breast tumors, draining lymph nodes, adjacent tissues. Findings and limits, study-wide: Most tumor T cells seemingly derive from lymph node, then expand in tumor. Compared with lymph nodes, tumors were less diverse; compared with nontumor tissue, more. Compared with basal-like, luminal-like tumors shared significantly more repertoire with nontumor tissue. That most tumor T cells come from lymph nodes remained unproven.

CDR3 size: 15 residues. Germline loops: CDR1 SGHVS, CDR2 FQNEAQ. For this clonotype: What it binds is unknown. Compared with germline, one end of the junction differs, possibly owing to a read error.

TCRdb used MiXCR to reprocess the multiplex PCR reads, holding one entry per CDR3 protein. The sample consists of about 220,000 distinct CDR3 sequences, nearly 35% of them appearing once. Breast cancer patients provided tissue from their axillary draining lymph nodes. V is TRBV7-8 and J is TRBJ2-7, with 10 bases aligning to TRBD1. The TCR comes from a female donor with breast cancer. Some clones in this sample may be carry-over from other donors' samples. Sequences were obtained from axillary lymph node tissue. The CDR3 DNA reads TGTGCCAGCAGCTTATCCGGGACAGGGGTATACGAGCAGTGCTTC. This sequence encodes CASSLSGTGVYEQCF.